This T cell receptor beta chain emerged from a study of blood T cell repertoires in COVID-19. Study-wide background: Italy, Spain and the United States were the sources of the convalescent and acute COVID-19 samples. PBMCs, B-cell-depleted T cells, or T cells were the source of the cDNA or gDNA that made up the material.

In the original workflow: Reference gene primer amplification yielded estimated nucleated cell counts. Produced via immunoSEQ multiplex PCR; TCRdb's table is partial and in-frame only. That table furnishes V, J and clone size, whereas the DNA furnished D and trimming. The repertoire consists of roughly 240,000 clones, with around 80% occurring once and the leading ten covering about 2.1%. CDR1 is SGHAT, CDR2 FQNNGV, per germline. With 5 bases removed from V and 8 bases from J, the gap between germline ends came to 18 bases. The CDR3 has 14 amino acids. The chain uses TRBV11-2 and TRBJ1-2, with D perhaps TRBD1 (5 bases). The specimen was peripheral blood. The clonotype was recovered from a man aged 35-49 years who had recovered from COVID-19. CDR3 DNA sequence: TGTGCCAGCAGCACACCTCCCGCCGACAGCGGCTACACCTTC. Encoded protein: CASSTPPADSGYTF.